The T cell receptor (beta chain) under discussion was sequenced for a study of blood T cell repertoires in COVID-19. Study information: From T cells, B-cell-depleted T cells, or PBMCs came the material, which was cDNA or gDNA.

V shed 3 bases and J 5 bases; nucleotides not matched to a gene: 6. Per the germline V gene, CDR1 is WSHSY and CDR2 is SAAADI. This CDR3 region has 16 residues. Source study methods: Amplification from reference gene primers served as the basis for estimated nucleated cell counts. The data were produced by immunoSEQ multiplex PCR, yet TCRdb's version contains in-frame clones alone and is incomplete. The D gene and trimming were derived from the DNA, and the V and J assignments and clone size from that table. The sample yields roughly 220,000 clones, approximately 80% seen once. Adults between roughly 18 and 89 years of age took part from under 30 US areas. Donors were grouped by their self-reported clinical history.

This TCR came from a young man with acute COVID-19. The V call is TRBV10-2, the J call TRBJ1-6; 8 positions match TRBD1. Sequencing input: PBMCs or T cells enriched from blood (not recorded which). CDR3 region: CASSDAQGADNSPLHF. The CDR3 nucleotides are TGCGCCAGCAGTGATGCCCAGGGGGCTGATAATTCACCCCTCCACTTT.